This TCR beta chain was identified in a study of identical twins' blood T cells. Study-level points and caveats: Twins reportedly had markedly more similar V usage than unrelated donors, even among out-of-frame TCRbeta clonotypes.

Using its own MiXCR run on the 5' RACE reads, TCRdb lists one record per CDR3 protein. The sample lists roughly 340,000 distinct CDR3 sequences; about 28% were seen once. This clonotype has just a few counts. Its antigen remains unidentified. CDR3 size: 14 residues. Germline CDR1 and CDR2: DFQATT and SNEGSKA (reference sequence). Trimming shortened V by 3 bases and J by 3 bases, and 12 bases separated the two germline ends. The TCR comes from a woman between 18 and 49 years old in good health. Material: PBMCs. The chain recombines TRBV20-1 with TRBJ2-1, with D possibly TRBD2 on 6 matching bases. The CDR3 DNA follows: TGCAGTGCTAGTTTCGGCGGGAACTACAATGAGCAGTTCTTC. Its protein product is CSASFGGNYNEQFF.